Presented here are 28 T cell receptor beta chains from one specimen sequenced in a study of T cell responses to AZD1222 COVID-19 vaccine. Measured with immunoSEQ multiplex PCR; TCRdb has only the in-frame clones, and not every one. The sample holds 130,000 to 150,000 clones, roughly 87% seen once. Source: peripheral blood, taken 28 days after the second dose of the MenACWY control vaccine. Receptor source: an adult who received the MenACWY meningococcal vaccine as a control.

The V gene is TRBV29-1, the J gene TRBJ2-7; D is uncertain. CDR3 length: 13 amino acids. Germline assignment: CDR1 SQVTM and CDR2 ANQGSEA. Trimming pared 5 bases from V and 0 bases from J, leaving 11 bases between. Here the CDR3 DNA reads TGCAGCGTTTTTAAGAAATACTCCTACGAGCAGTACTTC. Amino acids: CSVFKKYSYEQYF.

CDR3 DNA sequence: TGTGCCAGCAGTTCCTATAGACAGGGTGGTCAGCCCCAGCATTTT. It encodes CASSSYRQGGQPQHF. V and J are TRBV28 and TRBJ1-5, with 7 bases that match TRBD1. In germline, CDR1 is MDHEN, CDR2 SYDVKM. The CDR3 contains 15 residues. The trim removed 4 bases at V and 6 bases at J, leaving 9 bases unmatched.

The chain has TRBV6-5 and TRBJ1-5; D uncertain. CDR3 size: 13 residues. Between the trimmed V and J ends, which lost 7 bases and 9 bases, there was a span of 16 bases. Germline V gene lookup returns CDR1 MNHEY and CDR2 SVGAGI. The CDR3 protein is CASTLPGRWPQHF. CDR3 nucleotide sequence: TGTGCCAGCACCCTTCCCGGGAGATGGCCCCAGCATTTT.

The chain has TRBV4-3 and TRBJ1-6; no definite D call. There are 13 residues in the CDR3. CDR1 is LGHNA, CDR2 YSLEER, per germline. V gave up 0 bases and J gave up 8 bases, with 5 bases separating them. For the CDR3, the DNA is TGCGCCAGCAGCCAAGAGCCCTATTCACCCCTCCACTTT. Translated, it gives CASSQEPYSPLHF.

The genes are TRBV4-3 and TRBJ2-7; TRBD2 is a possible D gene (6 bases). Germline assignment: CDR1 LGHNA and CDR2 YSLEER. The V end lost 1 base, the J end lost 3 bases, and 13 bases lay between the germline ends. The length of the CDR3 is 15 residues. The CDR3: CASSQVLGRGYEQYF. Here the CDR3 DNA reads TGCGCCAGCAGCCAAGTCTTAGGGCGGGGCTACGAGCAGTACTTC.

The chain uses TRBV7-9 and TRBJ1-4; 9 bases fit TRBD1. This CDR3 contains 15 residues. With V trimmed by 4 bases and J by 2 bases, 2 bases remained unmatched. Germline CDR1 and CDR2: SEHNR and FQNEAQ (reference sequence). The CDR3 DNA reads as TGTGCCAGCAGCTCAGGACAGGGGACTAATGAAAAACTGTTTTTT. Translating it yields CASSSGQGTNEKLFF.

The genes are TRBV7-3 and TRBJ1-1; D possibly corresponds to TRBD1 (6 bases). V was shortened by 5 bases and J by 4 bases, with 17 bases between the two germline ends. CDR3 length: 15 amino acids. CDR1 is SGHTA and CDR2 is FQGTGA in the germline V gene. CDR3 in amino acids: CASSLLAGAGTEAFF. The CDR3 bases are TGTGCCAGCAGCCTGCTAGCGGGGGCTGGCACTGAAGCTTTCTTT. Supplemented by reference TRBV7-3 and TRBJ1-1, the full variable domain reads GAGVSQTPSNKVTEKGKYVELRCDPISGHTALYWYRQSLGQGPEFLIYFQGTGAADDSGLPNDRFFAVRPEGSVSTLKIQRTERGDSAVYLCASSLLAGAGTEAFFGQGTRLTVV.

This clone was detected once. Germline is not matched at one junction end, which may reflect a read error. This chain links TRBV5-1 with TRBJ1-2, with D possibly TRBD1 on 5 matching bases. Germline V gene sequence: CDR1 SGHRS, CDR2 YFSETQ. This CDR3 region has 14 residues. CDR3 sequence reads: CASSPEWTQGGKSF. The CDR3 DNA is TGCGCCAGCAGCCCCGAATGGACGCAGGGTGGTAAAAGCTTC.

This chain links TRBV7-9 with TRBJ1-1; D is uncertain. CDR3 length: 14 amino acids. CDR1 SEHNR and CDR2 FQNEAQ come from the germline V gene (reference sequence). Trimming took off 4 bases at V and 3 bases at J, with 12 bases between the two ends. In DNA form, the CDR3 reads TGTGCCAGCAGCTACAGAGGGAGGGACACTGAAGCTTTCTTT. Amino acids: CASSYRGRDTEAFF.

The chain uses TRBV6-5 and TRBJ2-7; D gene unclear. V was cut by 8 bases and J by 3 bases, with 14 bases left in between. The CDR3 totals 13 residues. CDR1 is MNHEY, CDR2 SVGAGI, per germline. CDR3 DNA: TGTGCCAGCTTAGGAGACCCCAACTACGAGCAGTACTTC. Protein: CASLGDPNYEQYF.

The CDR3 region is CASSPSGSHSGNTIYF. DNA for the CDR3: TGTGCCAGCTCACCAAGCGGCAGCCACTCTGGAAACACCATATATTTT. This sequence joins TRBV18 and TRBJ1-3; D unresolved. The CDR3 spans 16 residues. CDR1 is KGHSH, CDR2 LQKENI, per germline. The germline V and J ends were trimmed by 2 bases and 0 bases, with 11 bases remaining between them. The complete variable domain, with remaining parts taken from reference TRBV18 and TRBJ1-3, reads NAGVMQNPRHLVRRRGQEARLRCSPMKGHSHVYWYRQLPEEGLKFMVYLQKENIIDESGMPKERFSAEFPKEGPSILRIQQVVRGDSAAYFCASSPSGSHSGNTIYFGEGSWLTVV.

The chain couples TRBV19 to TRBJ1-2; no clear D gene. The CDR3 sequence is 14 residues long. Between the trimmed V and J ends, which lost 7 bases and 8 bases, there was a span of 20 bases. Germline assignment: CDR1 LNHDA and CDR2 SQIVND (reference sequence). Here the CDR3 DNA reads TGTGCCAGTATTGGTATTGCGACTATTGGAGGCTACACCTTC. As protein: CASIGIATIGGYTF.

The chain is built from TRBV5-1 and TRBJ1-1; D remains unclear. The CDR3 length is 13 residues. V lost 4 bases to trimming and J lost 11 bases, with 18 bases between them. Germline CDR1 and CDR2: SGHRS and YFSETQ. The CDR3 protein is CASSKTSGSRAFF. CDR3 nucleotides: TGCGCCAGCAGCAAAACATCGGGTTCGAGGGCTTTCTTT. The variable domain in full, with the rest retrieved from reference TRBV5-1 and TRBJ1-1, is KAGVTQTPRYLIKTRGQQVTLSCSPISGHRSVSWYQQTPGQGLQFLFEYFSETQRNKGNFPGRFSGRQFSNSRSEMNVSTLELGDSALYLCASSKTSGSRAFFGQGTRLTVV.

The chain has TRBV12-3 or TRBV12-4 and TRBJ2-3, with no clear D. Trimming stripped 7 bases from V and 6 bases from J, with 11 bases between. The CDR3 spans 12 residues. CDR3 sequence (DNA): TGTGCCAGCACCTCAGACGGTGATACGCAGTATTTT. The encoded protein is CASTSDGDTQYF.

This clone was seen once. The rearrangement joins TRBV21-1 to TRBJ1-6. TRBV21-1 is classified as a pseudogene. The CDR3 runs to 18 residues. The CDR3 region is CASPKGSGSCSYNSPLHF. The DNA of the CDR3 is TGTGCCAGTCCCAAAGGGTCCGGAAGTTGCTCCTATAATTCACCCCTCCACTTT.

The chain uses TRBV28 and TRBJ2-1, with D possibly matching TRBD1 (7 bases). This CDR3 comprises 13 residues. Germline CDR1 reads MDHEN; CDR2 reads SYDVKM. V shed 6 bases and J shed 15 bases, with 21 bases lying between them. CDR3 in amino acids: CASSPPKGGQPFF. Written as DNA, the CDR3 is TGTGCCAGCAGCCCCCCCAAGGGGGGACAGCCGTTCTTC.

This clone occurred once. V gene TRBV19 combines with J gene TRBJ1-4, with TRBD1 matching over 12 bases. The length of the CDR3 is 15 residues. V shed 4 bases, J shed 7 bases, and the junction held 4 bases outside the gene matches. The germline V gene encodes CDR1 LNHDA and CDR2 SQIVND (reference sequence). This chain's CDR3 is CASSKGQGAFEKLFF. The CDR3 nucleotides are TGTGCCAGTAGTAAGGGACAGGGGGCTTTTGAAAAACTGTTTTTT.

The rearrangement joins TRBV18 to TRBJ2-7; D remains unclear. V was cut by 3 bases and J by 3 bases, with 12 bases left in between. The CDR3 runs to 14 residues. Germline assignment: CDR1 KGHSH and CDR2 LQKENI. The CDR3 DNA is TGTGCCAGCTCACCTAGGCAGAGCGACTACGAGCAGTACTTC. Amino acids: CASSPRQSDYEQYF.

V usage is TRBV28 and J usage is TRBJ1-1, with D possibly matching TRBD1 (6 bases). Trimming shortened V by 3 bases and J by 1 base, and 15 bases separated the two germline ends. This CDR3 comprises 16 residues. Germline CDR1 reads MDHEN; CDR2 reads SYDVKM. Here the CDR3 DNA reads TGTGCCAGCAGTTTCAGGGGCGGCCGACGGAACACTGAAGCTTTCTTT. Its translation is CASSFRGGRRNTEAFF.

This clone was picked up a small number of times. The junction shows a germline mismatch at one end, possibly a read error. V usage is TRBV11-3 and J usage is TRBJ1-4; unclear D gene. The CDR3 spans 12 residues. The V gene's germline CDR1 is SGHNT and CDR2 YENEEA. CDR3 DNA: TGTGCCAGCAGCCTAGATAGCGGGGAACTGTTTTTT. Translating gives CASSLDSGELFF.

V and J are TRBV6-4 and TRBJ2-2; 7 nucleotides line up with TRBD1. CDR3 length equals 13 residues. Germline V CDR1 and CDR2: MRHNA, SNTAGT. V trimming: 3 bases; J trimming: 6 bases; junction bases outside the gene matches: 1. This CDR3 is CASSEGGAGELFF. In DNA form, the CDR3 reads TGTGCCAGCAGTGAAGGGGGCGCCGGGGAGCTGTTTTTT.

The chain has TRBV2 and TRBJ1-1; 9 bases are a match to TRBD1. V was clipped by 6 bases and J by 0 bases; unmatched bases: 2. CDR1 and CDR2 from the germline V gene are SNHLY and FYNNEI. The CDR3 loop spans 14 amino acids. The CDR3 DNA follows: TGTGCCAGCAGCGGACAGGGGCTGAACACTGAAGCTTTCTTT. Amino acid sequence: CASSGQGLNTEAFF.

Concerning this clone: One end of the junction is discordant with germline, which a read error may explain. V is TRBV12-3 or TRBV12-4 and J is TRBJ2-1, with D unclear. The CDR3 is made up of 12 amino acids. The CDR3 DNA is TGTGCCAGCAGTTTTACCTACAGTGAGCAGTTCTTC. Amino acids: CASSFTYSEQFF.

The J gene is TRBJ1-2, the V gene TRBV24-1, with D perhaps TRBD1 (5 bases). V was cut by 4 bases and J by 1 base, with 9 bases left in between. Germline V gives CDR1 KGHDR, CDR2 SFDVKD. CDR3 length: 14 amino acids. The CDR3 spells CATSDPQDNYGYTF. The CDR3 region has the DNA TGTGCCACCAGTGACCCACAGGATAACTATGGCTACACCTTC.

CDR3 DNA: TGTGCCAGCAGTGAAGTGGTGTGGGAGTTGGTCGGCACAGATACGCAGTATTTT. This codes for CASSEVVWELVGTDTQYF. The chain recombines TRBV6-1 with TRBJ2-3; weak D call: TRBD2 (5 bases). Trimming removed 1 base from V and 1 base from J, with 18 bases in between. This CDR3 is built from 18 residues. Germline values: CDR1 MNHNS, CDR2 SASEGT.

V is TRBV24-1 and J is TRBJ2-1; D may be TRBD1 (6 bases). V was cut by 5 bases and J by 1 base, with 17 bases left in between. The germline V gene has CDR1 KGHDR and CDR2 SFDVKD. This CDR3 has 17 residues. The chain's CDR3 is CATSGGQSKRSYNEQFF. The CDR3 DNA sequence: TGTGCCACCAGTGGGGGGCAGTCAAAACGGTCCTACAATGAGCAGTTCTTC.

Written as DNA, the CDR3 is TGTGCCAGCAGCCAACCGGGACAGGGGGCGCTCGGATCCGACGAGCAGTACTTC. It encodes CASSQPGQGALGSDEQYF. The chain couples TRBV4-2 to TRBJ2-7, with 12 bases fitting TRBD1. CDR1 is LGHNA and CDR2 is YNFKEQ in the germline V gene. The trim removed 2 bases at V and 5 bases at J, leaving 13 bases unmatched. CDR3 length equals 18 residues.

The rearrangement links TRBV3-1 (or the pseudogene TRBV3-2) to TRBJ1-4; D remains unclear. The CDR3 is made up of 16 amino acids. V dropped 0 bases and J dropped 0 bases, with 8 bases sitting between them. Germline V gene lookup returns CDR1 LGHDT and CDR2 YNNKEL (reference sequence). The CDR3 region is CASSQDPTSTNEKLFF. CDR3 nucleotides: TGTGCCAGCAGCCAAGATCCGACCTCAACTAATGAAAAACTGTTTTTT.